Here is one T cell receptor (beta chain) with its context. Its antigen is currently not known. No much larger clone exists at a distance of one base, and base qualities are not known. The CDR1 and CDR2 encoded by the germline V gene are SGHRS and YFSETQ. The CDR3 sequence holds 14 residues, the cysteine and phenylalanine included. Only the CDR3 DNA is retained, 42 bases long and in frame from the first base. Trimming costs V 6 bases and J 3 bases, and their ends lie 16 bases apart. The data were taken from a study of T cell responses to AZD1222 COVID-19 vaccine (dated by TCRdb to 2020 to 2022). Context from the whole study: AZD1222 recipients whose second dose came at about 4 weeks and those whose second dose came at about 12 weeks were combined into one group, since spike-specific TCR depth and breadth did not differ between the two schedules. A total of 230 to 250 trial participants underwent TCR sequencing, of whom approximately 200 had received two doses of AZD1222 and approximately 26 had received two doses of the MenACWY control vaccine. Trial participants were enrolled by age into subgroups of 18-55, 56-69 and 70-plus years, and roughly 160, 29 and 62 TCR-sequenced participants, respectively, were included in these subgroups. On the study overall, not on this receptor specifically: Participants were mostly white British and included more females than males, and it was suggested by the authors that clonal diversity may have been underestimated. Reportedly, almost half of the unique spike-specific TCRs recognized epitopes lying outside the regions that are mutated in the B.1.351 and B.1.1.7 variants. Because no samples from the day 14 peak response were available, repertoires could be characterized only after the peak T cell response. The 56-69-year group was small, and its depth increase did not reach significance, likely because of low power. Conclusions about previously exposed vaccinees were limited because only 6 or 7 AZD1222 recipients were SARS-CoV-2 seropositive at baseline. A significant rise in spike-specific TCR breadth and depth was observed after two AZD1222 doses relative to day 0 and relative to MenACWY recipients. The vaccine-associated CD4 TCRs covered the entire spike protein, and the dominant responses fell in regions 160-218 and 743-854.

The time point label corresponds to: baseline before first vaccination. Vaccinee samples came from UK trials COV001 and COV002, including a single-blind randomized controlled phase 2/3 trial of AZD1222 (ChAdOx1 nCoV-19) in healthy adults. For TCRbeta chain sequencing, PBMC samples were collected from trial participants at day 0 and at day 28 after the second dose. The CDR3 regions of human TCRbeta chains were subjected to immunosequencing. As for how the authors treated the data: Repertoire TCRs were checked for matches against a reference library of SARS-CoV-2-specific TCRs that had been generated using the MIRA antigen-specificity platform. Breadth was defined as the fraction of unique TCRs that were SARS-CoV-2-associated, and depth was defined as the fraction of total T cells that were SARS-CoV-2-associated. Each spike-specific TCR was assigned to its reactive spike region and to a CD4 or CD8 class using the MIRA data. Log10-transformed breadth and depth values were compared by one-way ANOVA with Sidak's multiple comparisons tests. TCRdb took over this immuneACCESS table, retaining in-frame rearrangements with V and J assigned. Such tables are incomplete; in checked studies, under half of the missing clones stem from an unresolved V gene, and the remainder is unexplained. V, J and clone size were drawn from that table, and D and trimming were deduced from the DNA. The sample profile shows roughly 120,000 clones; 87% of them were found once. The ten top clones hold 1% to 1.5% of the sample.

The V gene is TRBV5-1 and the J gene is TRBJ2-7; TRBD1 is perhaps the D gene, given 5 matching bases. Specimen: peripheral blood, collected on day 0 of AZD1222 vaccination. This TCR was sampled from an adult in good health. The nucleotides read TGCGCCAGCAACCAGGGTTCCCCCCTCTACGAGCAGTACTTC. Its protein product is CASNQGSPLYEQYF.